This T cell receptor beta chain was sequenced in a study of T cells in Graves' hyperthyroidism and ophthalmopathy. Study-wide background: Peripheral blood collection took place at initial diagnosis, before any treatment.

Stable disease denoted Graves' hyperthyroidism without ophthalmopathy progression within 18 months. Those patients with uncontrolled infection, other autoimmune disease, pregnancy or lactation were excluded. V lost 0 bases and J lost 3; bases outside the gene matches: 10. CDR3 length: 19 amino acids. Germline CDR1 reads WSHSY; CDR2 reads SAAADI. In the case of this clonotype: Its target is unknown.

TCR beta CDR3 regions were amplified from RNA transcripts. An initial round of RT-PCR targeting the TCR CDR3 relied on the HTBI primer set. TCRdb ran MiXCR on the multiplex PCR reads and lists one entry per CDR3 protein. The sample has more than 650,000 distinct CDR3 sequences; around 13% are singletons. Study outcomes and limitations: Stable hyperthyroidism was separated from ophthalmopathy by a model based on 13 V-J features.

Specimen: blood. The gene calls are TRBV10-2 and TRBJ2-1, with TRBD2 matching over 11 bases. The sequence came from a woman aged 18-29 years with Graves' hyperthyroidism. As DNA, the CDR3 is TGCGCCAGCAGTGAGTCCGGGACAGGGACTAGCGGATTCTACAATGAGCAGTTCTTC. It specifies CASSESGTGTSGFYNEQFF.